These 13 T cell receptor beta chains were sequenced from one sample in a study of cytomegalovirus exposure and HLA in healthy donors. The PCR ran on 60 Vbeta and 13 Jbeta primers. Clones were read by immunoSEQ multiplex PCR, and TCRdb kept only the in-frame ones, dropping some. The table has roughly 120,000 clones, around 80% seen once. The sample was PBMCs. Source of these receptors: a man between 50 and 59 years old in good health and CMV-seronegative.

The genes are TRBV5-6 and TRBJ2-4, with D perhaps matching TRBD2 (5 bases). This CDR3 has 14 residues. Trimming removed 2 bases from V and 7 bases from J, with 13 bases in between. In germline, CDR1 is SGHDT, CDR2 YYEEEE. This CDR3 is CASSLGEGRNIQYF. CDR3 DNA: TGTGCCAGCAGCTTAGGTGAGGGTCGTAACATTCAGTACTTC. The complete variable domain, with remaining parts taken from reference TRBV5-6 and TRBJ2-4, reads DAGVTQSPTHLIKTRGQQVTLRCSPKSGHDTVSWYQQALGQGPQFIFQYYEEEERQRGNFPDRFSGHQFPNYSSELNVNALLLGDSALYLCASSLGEGRNIQYFGAGTRLSVL.

There are a few counts of this clone. The chain links TRBV5-1 to TRBJ1-3, with D unresolved. V was cut by 0 bases and J by 0 bases, with 4 bases left in between. From germline, CDR1 is SGHRS and CDR2 YFSETQ. The CDR3 contains 14 residues. In nucleotides, the CDR3 is TGCGCCAGCAGCTTGGACAGCTCTGGAAACACCATATATTTT. This translates into CASSLDSSGNTIYF.

The chain has TRBV4-3 and TRBJ1-1, with D perhaps TRBD1 (5 bases). Trimming took off 0 bases at V and 1 base at J, with 12 bases between the two ends. Per the germline V gene, CDR1 is LGHNA and CDR2 is YSLEER. The CDR3 contains 16 residues. The CDR3 loop is CASSQEPGRGNTEAFF. The DNA for the CDR3 is TGCGCCAGCAGCCAAGAGCCAGGGAGGGGGAACACTGAAGCTTTCTTT.

The chain combines TRBV29-1 with TRBJ2-3; a possible D gene is TRBD1 (6 bases). CDR3 length equals 13 residues. Between the trimmed V and J ends, which lost 7 bases and 4 bases, there was a span of 15 bases. Germline values: CDR1 SQVTM, CDR2 ANQGSEA. The CDR3 sequence: CSGFRGTADTQYF. CDR3 DNA: TGCAGCGGTTTCAGGGGTACGGCAGATACGCAGTATTTT.

The V call is TRBV30, the J call TRBJ1-5, with D unresolved. Germline lookup yields CDR1 GTSNPN and CDR2 SVGIG (reference sequence). The CDR3 is made up of 13 amino acids. The V gene lost 1 base and the J gene lost 6 bases, with 10 bases spanning the gap. The CDR3 spells CAWSGGAGQPQHF. Written as DNA, the CDR3 is TGTGCCTGGAGTGGAGGTGCTGGTCAGCCCCAGCATTTT.

Written as DNA, the CDR3 is TGTGCCAGCAGCTCCGGTACTAGCGGGAGATCGGAGTTCTTC. As protein: CASSSGTSGRSEFF. The chain is built from TRBV9 and TRBJ2-1, with 11 bases that match TRBD2. Germline V gene lookup returns CDR1 SGDLS and CDR2 YYNGEE. J gave up 14 bases and V 4 bases, and 11 bases lay outside the gene matches. The CDR3 is 14 residues long.

The chain recombines TRBV29-1 with TRBJ1-4; tentative D call: TRBD1 (5 bases). This CDR3 comprises 13 residues. In germline, CDR1 is SQVTM, CDR2 ANQGSEA. The ends were cut back, 5 bases at V and 5 bases at J, with 12 bases in the middle. This CDR3 reads CSVKGTGNEKLFF. The CDR3 bases are TGCAGCGTTAAAGGGACGGGGAATGAAAAACTGTTTTTT.

The CDR3: CASSLEPSGRAGSYNEQFF. The CDR3 DNA reads TGTGCCAGCAGCTTGGAGCCTAGCGGGAGGGCTGGGTCCTACAATGAGCAGTTCTTC. This chain links TRBV5-6 with TRBJ2-1; 12 bases fit TRBD2. Looked up from germline, CDR1 is SGHDT and CDR2 is YYEEEE. V shed 0 bases and J 1 base; nucleotides not matched to a gene: 8. This CDR3 is 19 amino acids long.

The chain has TRBV27 and TRBJ1-1, with TRBD1 matching over 9 bases. Per the germline V gene, CDR1 is MNHEY and CDR2 is SMNVEV (reference sequence). After removal of 6 bases from V and 5 bases from J, the junction contained 10 bases not matched to a gene. CDR3 length: 15 amino acids. CDR3 amino acids: CASRVPRTGATEAFF. The CDR3 DNA reads as TGTGCCAGCAGGGTCCCCCGGACAGGGGCTACTGAAGCTTTCTTT.

V is TRBV19 and J is TRBJ2-3, with TRBD2 identical over 10 bases. The CDR3 totals 15 residues. Per the germline V gene, CDR1 is LNHDA and CDR2 is SQIVND (reference sequence). The V and J ends lost 2 bases and 6 bases, in that order; junction bases with no gene match: 5. The chain's CDR3 is CASSILLAGADTQYF. In DNA form, the CDR3 reads TGTGCCAGTAGTATACTGCTAGCGGGGGCTGATACGCAGTATTTT. Complete variable domain (other parts from reference TRBV19 and TRBJ2-3): DGGITQSPKYLFRKEGQNVTLSCEQNLNHDAMYWYRQDPGQGLRLIYYSQIVNDFQKGDIAEGYSVSREKKESFPLTVTSAQKNPTAFYLCASSILLAGADTQYFGPGTRLTVL.

The CDR3 here is CASSGLAGSNEQFF. The CDR3 region has the DNA TGTGCCAGCTCAGGACTAGCGGGGTCCAATGAGCAGTTCTTC. This sequence joins TRBV18 and TRBJ2-1; 12 bases agree with TRBD2. The CDR3 spans 14 residues. Germline assignment: CDR1 KGHSH and CDR2 LQKENI. Losses at the gene ends were 5 bases for V and 6 bases for J; bases not matched to a gene: 2.

The CDR3 sequence: CASSLGAGEAFF. CDR3 nucleotides: TGTGCCAGCAGCTTAGGGGCGGGTGAAGCTTTCTTT. This chain links TRBV7-2 with TRBJ1-1; D is uncertain. Trimming removed 1 base at V and 7 bases at J, with 7 bases between. CDR1 and CDR2 (germline): SGHTA, FQGNSA. The CDR3 spans 12 residues.

The V gene is TRBV7-3, the J gene TRBJ1-1; a weak D match, TRBD1 (5 bases). V was shortened by 5 bases and J by 4 bases, with 11 bases between the two germline ends. Germline V gene lookup returns CDR1 SGHTA and CDR2 FQGTGA. CDR3 size: 13 residues. The DNA for the CDR3 is TGTGCCAGCAGCACCCCACAGGTCACTGAAGCTTTCTTT. Encoded protein: CASSTPQVTEAFF.